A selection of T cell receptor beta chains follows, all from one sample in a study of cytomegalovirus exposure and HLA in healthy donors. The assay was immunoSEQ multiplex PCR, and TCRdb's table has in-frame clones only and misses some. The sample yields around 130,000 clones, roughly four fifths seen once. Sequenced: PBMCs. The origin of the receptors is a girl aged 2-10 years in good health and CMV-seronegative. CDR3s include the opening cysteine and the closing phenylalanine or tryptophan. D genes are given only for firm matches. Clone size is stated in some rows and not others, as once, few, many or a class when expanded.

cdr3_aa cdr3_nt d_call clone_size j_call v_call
CASSVAGTGGTEAFF TGTGCCAGCAGCGTAGCAGGGACAGGGGGGACTGAAGCTTTCTTT TRBD1 few TRBJ1-1 TRBV9
CATSSADGSSYEQYF TGTGCCACCAGCAGCGCAGACGGGAGCTCCTACGAGCAGTACTTC NA NA TRBJ2-7 TRBV15
CASSQTSGGHEQYF TGTGCCAGCAGTCAGACTAGCGGGGGCCACGAGCAGTACTTC TRBD2 NA TRBJ2-7 TRBV25-1
CASTGGYYEQYF TGTGCCAGCACCGGGGGTTACTACGAGCAGTACTTC NA few TRBJ2-7 TRBV7-2
CASSLGGSSYNEQFF TGTGCCAGCAGTCTGGGAGGGAGCTCCTACAATGAGCAGTTCTTC TRBD2 NA TRBJ2-1 TRBV27
CASSFREGQGTGYTF TGCGCCAGCAGCTTCCGAGAGGGACAGGGAACGGGCTACACCTTC TRBD1 NA TRBJ1-2 TRBV5-1
CASGRGTGRTDTQYF TGTGCCAGCGGGAGGGGGACAGGGAGGACAGATACGCAGTATTTT TRBD1 once TRBJ2-3 TRBV9
CASSEAAGGFYGYTF TGTGCCAGCAGTGAAGCGGCAGGGGGCTTCTATGGCTACACCTTC TRBD1 once TRBJ1-2 TRBV2
CASSPDRGREKLFF TGTGCCAGCAGCCCTGACAGGGGTAGAGAAAAACTGTTTTTT TRBD1 NA TRBJ1-4 TRBV2
CASDRGQETQYF TGTGCCAGCGACAGGGGACAAGAGACCCAGTACTTC TRBD1 NA TRBJ2-5 TRBV28
CASSLEWAGGVDTQYF TGTGCCAGCAGCTTAGAGTGGGCAGGGGGCGTAGATACGCAGTATTTT TRBD1 NA TRBJ2-3 TRBV7-2
CASNEANANTGELFF TGTGCCAGCAACGAGGCCAACGCCAACACCGGGGAGCTGTTTTTT NA NA TRBJ2-2 TRBV7-9
CASSYTQNYGYTF TGTGCCAGCAGTTACACCCAGAACTATGGCTACACCTTC NA NA TRBJ1-2 TRBV6-5
CASSQERRGTAYNEQFF TGCGCCAGCAGCCAAGAGAGGCGAGGGACAGCCTACAATGAGCAGTTCTTC TRBD1 NA TRBJ2-1 TRBV4-1
CSAQISEQYF TGCAGTGCTCAGATCTCCGAGCAGTACTTC NA NA TRBJ2-7 TRBV20-1
CASGFFPKQESIIVAGGARDTQYF TGTGCTAGTGGTTTCTTCCCAAAACAAGAATCTATTATTGTAGCGGGAGGTGCTAGAGATACGCAGTATTTT TRBD2 NA TRBJ2-3 TRBV12-5
CASIWGEVATQYF TGTGCCAGCATTTGGGGGGAGGTGGCTACGCAGTATTTT NA once TRBJ2-3 TRBV6-1
CAWRPDRRLYEQYF TGTGCCTGGAGACCGGACAGGAGACTCTACGAGCAGTACTTC TRBD1 NA TRBJ2-7 TRBV30
CASSLGQRVETQYF TGTGCCAGCAGCTTAGGGCAACGTGTCGAGACCCAGTACTTC NA NA TRBJ2-5 TRBV7-2
CASRLGWGSKGLKQGRSEETQYF TGTGCAAGTCGCTTAGGTTGGGGTAGTAAGGGTCTAAAGCAGGGCAGGTCCGAAGAGACCCAGTACTTC NA NA TRBJ2-5 TRBV12-2
CASPGFGNQPQHF TGCGCCAGCCCCGGGTTCGGCAATCAGCCCCAGCATTTT NA NA TRBJ1-5 TRBV10-1
CSATGNYGYTF TGCAGTGCTACGGGGAACTATGGCTACACCTTC NA once TRBJ1-2 TRBV20-1
CASSPGTIYQETQYF TGTGCCAGCTCACCCGGGACTATATACCAAGAGACCCAGTACTTC TRBD2 NA TRBJ2-5 TRBV18
CASIGGYNTEAFF TGTGCCAGTATAGGAGGTTATAACACTGAAGCTTTCTTT NA NA TRBJ1-1 TRBV19
CASSLHRGETQYF TGCGCCAGCAGCTTGCACAGGGGGGAGACCCAGTACTTC TRBD1 NA TRBJ2-5 TRBV5-1
CASRPPGGVDEQFF TGTGCCAGCAGGCCCCCGGGAGGGGTGGATGAGCAGTTCTTC TRBD2 NA TRBJ2-1 TRBV7-9
CASSIVGLQRGTGELFF TGTGCCAGTAGTATAGTGGGGCTCCAAAGGGGCACCGGGGAGCTGTTTTTT NA NA TRBJ2-2 TRBV19
CAITRQGDTGELFF TGTGCCATCACGCGACAGGGGGACACCGGGGAGCTGTTTTTT TRBD1 NA TRBJ2-2 TRBV10-3
CARSLSGNYEQYF TGTGCCAGAAGCTTGTCGGGGAATTACGAGCAGTACTTC NA once TRBJ2-7 TRBV5-3
CASSLGGYAAGGPWQETQYF TGTGCCAGCAGCTTAGGGGGATATGCAGCGGGGGGGCCGTGGCAAGAGACCCAGTACTTC TRBD2 NA TRBJ2-5 TRBV7-6
CASSLGNRVASPLHF TGTGCCAGCAGCTTAGGGAACCGGGTTGCTTCACCCCTCCACTTT NA NA TRBJ1-6 TRBV7-9
CASSLGLAGGGEQFF TGTGCCAGCAGCTTAGGTCTAGCGGGAGGCGGTGAGCAGTTCTTC TRBD2 NA TRBJ2-1 TRBV11-2
CAWSAIPGQIGTSYGYTF TGTGCCTGGAGTGCGATACCGGGACAGATTGGAACTAGCTATGGCTACACCTTC TRBD1 NA TRBJ1-2 TRBV30
CASSGLEGGDYEQYF TGTGCCAGCAGCGGCTTGGAGGGAGGGGACTACGAGCAGTACTTC TRBD2 NA TRBJ2-7 TRBV5-5
CASSGSTGVGEKLFF TGTGCCAGCAGCGGAAGTACAGGGGTCGGCGAAAAACTGTTTTTT TRBD1 NA TRBJ1-4 TRBV6-1
CASSARDRGNEQYF TGTGCCAGCAGCGCCCGGGACAGGGGTAACGAGCAGTACTTC TRBD1 few TRBJ2-7 TRBV9
CASSFKGWETQYF TGTGCCAGCAGTTTTAAGGGGTGGGAGACCCAGTACTTC NA NA TRBJ2-5 TRBV27
CASSFYGLADLAKNIQYF TGTGCCAGCAGCTTTTACGGACTAGCGGATTTAGCCAAAAACATTCAGTACTTC TRBD2 NA TRBJ2-4 TRBV7-6
CASRQGTDTQYF TGTGCCAGCAGACAGGGTACAGATACGCAGTATTTT NA NA TRBJ2-3 TRBV6-6
CASSLLSLANTEAFF TGTGCCAGCAGCCTTCTCAGTTTGGCGAACACTGAAGCTTTCTTT NA NA TRBJ1-1 TRBV7-8
CASSFWRDGTDTQYF TGTGCCAGCAGTTTTTGGAGGGATGGGACAGATACGCAGTATTTT NA NA TRBJ2-3 TRBV27
CASSFGTGTYNEQFF TGTGCCAGCAGCTTCGGGACAGGGACCTACAATGAGCAGTTCTTC TRBD1 NA TRBJ2-1 TRBV7-2
CAWGSTSGGETQYF TGTGCCTGGGGATCAACTAGCGGTGGAGAGACCCAGTACTTC TRBD2 NA TRBJ2-5 TRBV30
CASSVSSGTYNEQFF TGTGCCAGCAGTGTTTCTAGCGGTACCTACAATGAGCAGTTCTTC TRBD2 NA TRBJ2-1 TRBV6-1
CASSLAPGTSGYTF TGTGCCAGCAGCTTAGCACCAGGGACATCTGGCTACACCTTC NA NA TRBJ1-2 TRBV7-9